These 26 T cell receptor beta chains share one sample of origin, sequenced in a study of CD8 T cells in ankylosing spondylitis. TCRdb ran MiXCR on the 5' RACE reads and lists one entry per CDR3 protein. The data contain almost 250,000 distinct CDR3 sequences, roughly 32% of them singletons. Sequenced sample: blood, either unsorted or a sorted T cell fraction (not recorded which). Receptors were obtained from a male donor with ankylosing spondylitis or in good health (not recorded which).

J is TRBJ1-6 and V is TRBV12-3 or TRBV12-4, with TRBD1 identical over 8 bases. The ends lost 6 bases at V and 5 bases at J; junction bases unmatched: 3. This CDR3 is built from 14 residues. The CDR3 region is CASSPDRDNSPLHF. CDR3 nucleotides: TGTGCCAGCAGCCCGGACAGGGATAATTCACCCCTCCACTTT.

This clonotype showed up just a few times. The rearrangement links TRBV27 to TRBJ1-2, with 7 positions matching TRBD1. The CDR3 is 12 residues long. In germline, CDR1 is MNHEY, CDR2 SMNVEV (reference sequence). The trim removed 6 bases at V and 8 bases at J, leaving 6 bases unmatched. The CDR3: CASREAGGGYTF. CDR3 in DNA: TGTGCCAGCAGGGAGGCAGGGGGAGGCTACACCTTC.

V is TRBV12-3 or TRBV12-4 and J is TRBJ1-5, with D perhaps TRBD1 (6 bases). This CDR3 comprises 14 residues. The germline V and J ends were trimmed by 5 bases and 6 bases, with 14 bases remaining between them. In DNA form, the CDR3 reads TGTGCCAGCAGTCCTACAGTGGGGGCTCAGCCCCAGCATTTT. This translates into CASSPTVGAQPQHF.

This clonotype came up a few times. The rearrangement joins TRBV5-6 to TRBJ1-6, with D possibly matching TRBD1 (5 bases). V lost 4 bases and J 7 bases, leaving 12 bases between the germline ends. The CDR3 has 14 residues. From germline, CDR1 is SGHDT and CDR2 YYEEEE. CDR3 sequence (DNA): TGTGCCAGCAGCCGGGACCGACTGAATTCACCCCTCCACTTT. The encoded protein is CASSRDRLNSPLHF.

The chain has TRBV5-1 and TRBJ1-3; a weak D match, TRBD1 (5 bases). The V and J ends lost 4 bases and 3 bases respectively, with 14 bases between them. The CDR3 length is 15 residues. Germline V gene lookup returns CDR1 SGHRS and CDR2 YFSETQ. The chain's CDR3 is CASSLPRDFGNTIYF. CDR3 nucleotides: TGCGCCAGCAGCCTGCCCCGGGACTTTGGAAACACCATATATTTT.

This clonotype was found a few times. V usage is TRBV29-1 and J usage is TRBJ2-3, with 13 bases identical to TRBD2. The length of the CDR3 is 15 residues. Per the germline V gene, CDR1 is SQVTM and CDR2 is ANQGSEA. V lost 6 bases and J lost 0; bases outside the gene matches: 3. CDR3 coding DNA: TGCAGCGTACTGGGACTAGCGGGGAGCACAGATACGCAGTATTTT. Its protein product is CSVLGLAGSTDTQYF.

This clonotype was seen a handful of times. The chain uses TRBV20-1 and TRBJ2-3, with D hard to call. The V gene lost 0 bases and the J gene lost 1 base, with 14 bases spanning the gap. Germline assignment: CDR1 DFQATT and CDR2 SNEGSKA (reference sequence). The CDR3 consists of 16 residues. CDR3 sequence (DNA): TGCAGTGCTAGAGATTTAGTGAATTGGGGCACAGATACGCAGTATTTT. Protein sequence: CSARDLVNWGTDTQYF.

This clonotype has a handful of counts. V and J are TRBV20-1 and TRBJ1-2; D is possibly TRBD1 (5 bases). From germline, CDR1 is DFQATT and CDR2 SNEGSKA (reference sequence). V lost 3 bases to trimming and J lost 5 bases, with 13 bases between them. This CDR3 is 13 amino acids long. In nucleotides, the CDR3 is TGCAGTGCTAGCCTCGACAGTCGGTATGGCTACACCTTC. It specifies CSASLDSRYGYTF.

V gene TRBV10-3 combines with J gene TRBJ1-2; possibly TRBD1 for D (5 bases). This CDR3 is built from 14 residues. Germline V gene data show CDR1 as ENHRY and CDR2 as SYGVKD. Trimming stripped 4 bases from V and 4 bases from J, with 13 bases between. The CDR3 here is CAISGSGAGYGYTF. CDR3 DNA sequence: TGTGCCATCAGTGGCTCCGGGGCGGGCTATGGCTACACCTTC.

This clonotype was observed a handful of times. The V call is TRBV11-2, the J call TRBJ2-3; the match to TRBD2 covers 7 bases. Germline assignment: CDR1 SGHAT and CDR2 FQNNGV. The CDR3 extends over 16 amino acids. V lost 4 bases to trimming and J lost 2 bases; unmatched junction nucleotides: 9. The CDR3: CASSSGGGVLTDTQYF. In nucleotides, the CDR3 is TGTGCCAGCAGCTCCGGCGGGGGTGTCCTCACAGATACGCAGTATTTT.

The J gene is TRBJ2-6, the V gene TRBV5-5; maybe TRBD1 (6 bases). V lost 0 bases, J lost 19 bases, and 11 bases lay in between. Per germline, CDR1 SGHKS and CDR2 YYEKEE (reference sequence). The CDR3 contains 11 residues. In DNA form, the CDR3 reads TGTGCCAGCAGCTTGGACAGGGCCGAAACTTTC. It is translated as CASSLDRAETF.

This clonotype was recorded a few times. The chain has TRBV6-4 and TRBJ1-3; unclear D gene. This CDR3 comprises 18 residues. Looked up from germline, CDR1 is MRHNA and CDR2 is SNTAGT. The germline V and J ends were trimmed by 9 bases and 1 base, with 25 bases remaining between them. The CDR3 bases are TGTGCCAGTCCTCACTCACCTAGGAGGATGCAATCTGGAAACACCATATATTTT. Encoded protein: CASPHSPRRMQSGNTIYF.

This sequence joins TRBV12-3 or TRBV12-4 and TRBJ1-5; D gene uncertain. V was cut by 5 bases and J by 6 bases, with 14 bases left in between. CDR3 length equals 14 residues. CDR3: CASSHQGQAQPQHF. CDR3 sequence (DNA): TGTGCCAGCAGTCATCAAGGGCAGGCTCAGCCCCAGCATTTT.

This clonotype was counted a few times. The chain employs TRBV20-1 and TRBJ2-7, with D possibly being TRBD1 (5 bases). V was pared by 5 bases and J by 5 bases, with 16 bases between. The CDR3 contains 13 residues. Per germline, CDR1 DFQATT and CDR2 SNEGSKA (reference sequence). CDR3 loop: CSAEEVGQDEQYF. DNA for the CDR3: TGCAGTGCTGAAGAGGTGGGGCAGGACGAGCAGTACTTC.

A remark on this clonotype: At one of its ends the junction is not consistent with the germline gene, which may arise from a read error. This rearrangement joins TRBV7-7 to TRBJ2-5; 7 bases are a match to TRBD1. The CDR3 loop spans 15 amino acids. In germline, CDR1 is SSHAT, CDR2 FNYEAQ (reference sequence). Here the CDR3 DNA reads TGTGCTAGCAGCTTATTAGGGGGCCCCCAAGAGACCCAGTACTTC. This sequence encodes CASSLLGGPQETQYF.

This chain connects TRBV15 to TRBJ2-1; 9 bases are a match to TRBD1. The CDR3 is 17 amino acids. V shed 3 bases and J 9 bases; nucleotides not matched to a gene: 15. CDR1 and CDR2 from the germline V gene are LNHNV and YYDKDF (reference sequence). CDR3 in DNA: TGTGCCACCAGCAGGCCGCCGACAGGGGGATTAAAAGTTGAGCAGTTCTTC. It yields the protein CATSRPPTGGLKVEQFF.

This clonotype has just a few counts. The J gene is TRBJ2-7, the V gene TRBV6-1, with 9 bases aligning to TRBD1. The CDR3 runs 14 residues. Losses at the gene ends were 8 bases for V and 5 bases for J; bases not matched to a gene: 10. Germline assignment: CDR1 MNHNS and CDR2 SASEGT. The CDR3 DNA is TGTGCCAGCCCCGCTCAGGGACAGGGAGACGAGCAGTACTTC. It encodes CASPAQGQGDEQYF.

This clonotype has just a few counts. The chain recombines TRBV12-3 or TRBV12-4 with TRBJ2-3; 8 nucleotides match TRBD1. V trimming: 6 bases; J trimming: 2 bases; junction bases outside the gene matches: 4. The CDR3 runs to 14 residues. This CDR3 reads CASSRDRHTDTQYF. The CDR3, as DNA: TGTGCCAGCAGCCGGGACAGGCACACAGATACGCAGTATTTT.

This clonotype was counted at least ten times. The chain uses TRBV20-1 and TRBJ1-5, with 7 bases fitting TRBD1. Trimming removed 0 bases from V and 2 bases from J; junction bases left unmatched: 13. CDR1 and CDR2 (germline): DFQATT, SNEGSKA (reference sequence). The CDR3 is 18 residues long. The DNA for the CDR3 is TGCAGTGCTAGAGATATAGGGGGCGGTCGATGGCGCAATCAGCCCCAGCATTTT. Amino acid sequence: CSARDIGGGRWRNQPQHF.

The genes are TRBV11-2 and TRBJ2-4; 7 nucleotides line up with TRBD1. The CDR3 is 17 residues long. From germline, CDR1 is SGHAT and CDR2 FQNNGV. The V segment lost 4 bases and the J segment 0 bases; nucleotides outside the gene matches: 9. The CDR3 here is CASSYITGALAKNIQYF. The CDR3 DNA sequence: TGTGCCAGCAGCTACATAACAGGGGCCTTAGCCAAAAACATTCAGTACTTC.

This clonotype was seen more than once but under ten times. The chain uses TRBV18 and TRBJ1-2; 8 bases are shared with TRBD1. The CDR3 spans 15 residues. J was trimmed by 5 bases and V by 5 bases; bases with no gene match: 10. CDR1 is KGHSH, CDR2 LQKENI, per germline. The CDR3 DNA reads TGTGCCAGCTCATCTACTACCGGGACAGGATATGGCTACACCTTC. This codes for CASSSTTGTGYGYTF.

The chain combines TRBV5-1 with TRBJ2-3; possible D gene TRBD1, 6 bases. The CDR3 is 14 amino acids. Germline CDR1 and CDR2: SGHRS and YFSETQ. V lost 3 bases, J lost 6 bases, and 14 bases lay in between. CDR3: CASSSLGAPDTQYF. The CDR3 DNA reads TGCGCCAGCAGCTCGTTGGGGGCTCCGGATACGCAGTATTTT.

This clonotype was seen a handful of times. The chain links TRBV28 to TRBJ2-7, with D hard to call. Germline CDR1 is MDHEN and CDR2 is SYDVKM. Between the trimmed V and J ends, which lost 7 bases and 2 bases, there was a span of 9 bases. CDR3 length: 12 residues. The CDR3 region has the DNA TGTGCCAGCAACACCATTCCCTACGAGCAGTACTTC. Its translation is CASNTIPYEQYF.

The chain has TRBV12-3 or TRBV12-4 and TRBJ2-1; no firm D call. CDR3 length: 15 amino acids. Trimming stripped 6 bases from V and 5 bases from J, with 17 bases between. The CDR3 sequence is CASSPSFSRHNEQFF. As DNA, the CDR3 is TGTGCCAGCAGCCCCAGCTTCTCGAGGCACAATGAGCAGTTCTTC.

This clonotype was recorded once. This chain connects TRBV10-2 to TRBJ2-3; 10 bases line up with TRBD2. Germline V lookup: CDR1 WSHSY, CDR2 SAAADI. V dropped 6 bases and J dropped 6; count of bases not matched to a gene: 6. The CDR3 is 14 residues long. The CDR3 DNA follows: TGCGCCAGCAGGACGAGCGGGGGGGCCGATACGCAGTATTTT. It is translated as CASRTSGGADTQYF.

V gene TRBV11-2 combines with J gene TRBJ2-1; 7 bases map to TRBD1. CDR3 length: 15 residues. The J segment lost 14 bases and the V segment lost 0 bases, leaving 13 bases of the junction unmatched. The germline CDR1 and CDR2 sequences are SGHAT and FQNNGV. CDR3 DNA: TGTGCCAGCAGCTTAGACTACGGTTTCGGACAGGCCGAGTTCTTC. The encoded protein is CASSLDYGFGQAEFF.